One sample yielded the 14 T cell receptor beta chains listed below, sequenced in a study of T-cell reconstitution after alpha-beta-depleted transplantation in children. This sample's TCRbeta library carried unique molecular identifier barcodes. TCRdb independently ran MiXCR on the PCR reads; one entry per CDR3 protein. This sample has approximately 650,000 distinct CDR3 sequences, with about an eighth found just once. This sample comprised PBMCs, obtained before TCRalphabeta/CD19-depleted stem cell transplant. Every receptor here comes from a girl between 2 and 10 years old with congenital amegakaryocytic thrombocytopenia, due to receive a stem cell transplant.

This clonotype has just a few counts. The chain has TRBV5-1 and TRBJ2-2, with TRBD2 identical over 8 bases. CDR1 SGHRS and CDR2 YFSETQ come from the germline V gene. Germline trimming cut 2 bases from V and 1 base from J; bases unmatched to any gene: 7. CDR3 size: 17 residues. The CDR3: CASSLLLAVVNTGELFF. The CDR3 region has the DNA TGCGCCAGCAGCTTATTACTAGCGGTCGTGAACACCGGGGAGCTGTTTTTT.

There are a few counts of this clonotype. The chain carries TRBV11-1 and TRBJ1-3; the D is unclear. Between the trimmed V and J ends, which lost 5 bases and 2 bases, there was a span of 7 bases. CDR3 length: 13 amino acids. The germline V gene encodes CDR1 SGHAT and CDR2 FQDESV (reference sequence). CDR3 region: CASSNGPGNTIYF. CDR3 bases: TGTGCCAGCAGCAACGGCCCTGGAAACACCATATATTTT.

A few counts support this clonotype. This rearrangement joins TRBV7-2 to TRBJ2-7; 10 nucleotides match TRBD2. The CDR3 runs 16 residues. Trimming at V came to 5 bases and at J to 4 bases, leaving 11 bases not matched to a gene. The germline V gene encodes CDR1 SGHTA and CDR2 FQGNSA. CDR3 nucleotide sequence: TGTGCCAGCAGCCAGGGACTAGCGAGAACAGTGTACGAGCAGTACTTC. It encodes CASSQGLARTVYEQYF.

The chain recombines TRBV5-6 with TRBJ2-3; D is unclear. V lost 3 bases and J 4 bases, leaving 18 bases between the germline ends. The length of the CDR3 is 16 residues. Germline V CDR1 and CDR2: SGHDT, YYEEEE. The DNA of the CDR3 is TGTGCCAGCAGCTCCCAAGTCAGGTTAATCCCAGATACGCAGTATTTT. Protein product: CASSSQVRLIPDTQYF.

The chain combines TRBV5-1 with TRBJ2-3; weak D call: TRBD1 (6 bases). The CDR3 runs 16 residues. The germline V and J ends were trimmed by 4 bases and 7 bases, with 22 bases remaining between them. Germline lookup yields CDR1 SGHRS and CDR2 YFSETQ. In DNA, the CDR3 is TGCGCCAGCAGCGAAAACAGGGTCCTCCGGGACCATACGCAGTATTTT. Its translation: CASSENRVLRDHTQYF.

This clonotype was recorded at least ten times. The genes are TRBV7-9 and TRBJ2-3, with TRBD2 matching 8 bases. Germline V gene lookup returns CDR1 SEHNR and CDR2 FQNEAQ (reference sequence). This CDR3 region has 16 residues. The V gene end was trimmed by 2 bases and the J gene end by 2 bases; junction bases not matched to a gene: 6. The CDR3 reads CASSLPPGGVTDTQYF. CDR3 sequence (DNA): TGTGCCAGCAGCTTACCCCCCGGGGGGGTCACAGATACGCAGTATTTT. Together with reference TRBV7-9 and TRBJ2-3, the CDR3 gives the full variable domain: DTGVSQNPRHKITKRGQNVTFRCDPISEHNRLYWYRQTLGQGPEFLTYFQNEAQLEKSRLLSDRFSAERPKGSFSTLEIQRTEQGDSAMYLCASSLPPGGVTDTQYFGPGTRLTVL.

The V gene is TRBV12-3 or TRBV12-4, the J gene TRBJ2-5; D ambiguous. This CDR3 has 14 residues. The V end was cut by 2 bases, the J end by 5 bases, with 12 bases between. This CDR3 reads CASSLNLRWETQYF. In DNA form, the CDR3 reads TGTGCCAGCAGTTTAAATCTGAGATGGGAGACCCAGTACTTC.

This clonotype turned up a few times. This chain links TRBV5-1 with TRBJ2-3; unclear D gene. The V end lost 1 base, the J end lost 6 bases, and 15 bases lay between the germline ends. The length of the CDR3 is 15 residues. Germline V lookup: CDR1 SGHRS, CDR2 YFSETQ. DNA of the CDR3: TGCGCCAGCAGCTTGACCCATACGACTGGGGATACGCAGTATTTT. Residues: CASSLTHTTGDTQYF.

This clonotype was seen a few times. The J gene is TRBJ2-7, the V gene TRBV27; TRBD1 agrees at 7 bases. The CDR3 has 14 residues. The germline V gene encodes CDR1 MNHEY and CDR2 SMNVEV (reference sequence). After removal of 6 bases from V and 3 bases from J, the junction contained 8 bases not matched to a gene. The CDR3 DNA is TGTGCCAGCAGCATTACAGGGGCTGGCTACGAGCAGTACTTC. It is translated as CASSITGAGYEQYF.

The chain joins TRBV20-1 to TRBJ2-4; possible D gene TRBD2, 6 bases. The V and J ends lost 3 bases and 8 bases respectively, with 23 bases between them. Per the germline V gene, CDR1 is DFQATT and CDR2 is SNEGSKA (reference sequence). CDR3 size: 16 residues. CDR3 loop: CSASDSPDTEGYIQYF. As DNA, the CDR3 is TGCAGTGCTAGCGATTCCCCAGACACGGAGGGTTACATTCAGTACTTC.

There are a few counts of this clonotype. The chain couples TRBV5-1 to TRBJ1-1; D is perhaps TRBD1 (6 bases). The CDR3 sequence is 15 residues long. CDR1 SGHRS and CDR2 YFSETQ come from the germline V gene. With 5 bases removed from V and 7 bases from J, the gap between germline ends came to 21 bases. The CDR3 sequence: CASSSLNGQIGEAFF. As DNA, the CDR3 is TGCGCCAGCAGTTCTCTCAACGGACAGATCGGTGAAGCTTTCTTT.

This clonotype was observed a few times. The chain carries TRBV3-1 and TRBJ2-2; 9 bases are shared with TRBD2. Trimming at V came to 3 bases and at J to 3 bases, leaving 8 bases not matched to a gene. This CDR3 region has 17 residues. CDR1 LGHDT and CDR2 YNNKEL come from the germline V gene (reference sequence). The DNA of the CDR3 is TGTGCCAGCAGCCATTTTCTAGCGGGGCCAGACACCGGGGAGCTGTTTTTT. Translation gives CASSHFLAGPDTGELFF.

This clonotype was picked up a small number of times. This rearrangement joins TRBV24-1 to TRBJ2-1; 8 bases fit TRBD2. CDR1 and CDR2 (germline): KGHDR, SFDVKD. V trimming: 4 bases; J trimming: 5 bases; junction bases outside the gene matches: 9. This CDR3 is built from 16 residues. The CDR3 sequence is CATSERREVAHNEQFF. Here the CDR3 DNA reads TGTGCCACCAGTGAAAGGCGGGAGGTTGCCCACAATGAGCAGTTCTTC.

Points on this clonotype: A single base separates this from a much larger clone, so it may be a read error. The V gene is TRBV20-1, the J gene TRBJ2-7; D not certain. The CDR3 is made up of 12 amino acids. Germline CDR1 is DFQATT and CDR2 is SNEGSKA (reference sequence). The CDR3, as DNA: TGCAGTGCTACCGGAGTTAATCTCGAGCAGTGCTTC. Protein product: CSATGVNLEQCF.